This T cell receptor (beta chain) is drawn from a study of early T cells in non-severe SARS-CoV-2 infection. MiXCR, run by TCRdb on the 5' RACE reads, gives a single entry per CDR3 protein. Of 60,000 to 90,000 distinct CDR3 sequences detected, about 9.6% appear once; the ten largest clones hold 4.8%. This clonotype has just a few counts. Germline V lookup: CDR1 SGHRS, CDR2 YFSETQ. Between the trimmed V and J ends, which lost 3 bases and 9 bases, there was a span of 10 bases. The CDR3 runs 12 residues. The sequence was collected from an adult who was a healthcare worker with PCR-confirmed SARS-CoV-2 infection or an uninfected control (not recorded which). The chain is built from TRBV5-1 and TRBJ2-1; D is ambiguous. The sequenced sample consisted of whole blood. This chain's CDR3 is CASSSALSEQFF. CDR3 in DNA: TGCGCCAGCAGCTCGGCCCTAAGTGAGCAGTTCTTC.